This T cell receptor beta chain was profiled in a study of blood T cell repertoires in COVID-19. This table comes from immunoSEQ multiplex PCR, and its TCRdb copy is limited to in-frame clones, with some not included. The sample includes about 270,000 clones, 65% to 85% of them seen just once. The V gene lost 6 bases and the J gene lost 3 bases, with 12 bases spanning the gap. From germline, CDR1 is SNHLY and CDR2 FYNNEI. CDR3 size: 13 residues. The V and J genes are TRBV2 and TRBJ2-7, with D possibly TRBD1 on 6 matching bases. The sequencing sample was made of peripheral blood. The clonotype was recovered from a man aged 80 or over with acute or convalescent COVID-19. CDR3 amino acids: CASSRDTGYEQYF. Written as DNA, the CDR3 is TGTGCCAGCAGCCGGGACACCGGCTACGAGCAGTACTTC.